One TCR beta chain is described in this entry. The sample belongs to a study of patients and donors after allogeneic stem cell transplantation. TCRdb processed the RT-PCR reads anew with MiXCR; each CDR3 protein has one entry. This table has 900,000 to 1,000,000 distinct CDR3 sequences, around 17% appearing once. What was sequenced was blood, either unsorted or a sorted T cell fraction (not recorded which). The sequence derives from a human donor who was either an allogeneic HSCT recipient or a stem cell or donor lymphocyte infusion donor (not recorded which). It is not recorded whose cells these are; they may come from a transplant donor.

The CDR3 spells CASSHSDRGGGYTF. In DNA form, the CDR3 reads TGTGCCAGCAGCCATTCCGACAGGGGTGGCGGCTACACCTTC. The chain uses TRBV7-9 and TRBJ1-2; TRBD1 matches 8 bases. The germline V gene encodes CDR1 SEHNR and CDR2 FQNEAQ (reference sequence). J lost 8 bases, V lost 5 bases, and 10 bases had no gene match. The length of the CDR3 is 14 residues.